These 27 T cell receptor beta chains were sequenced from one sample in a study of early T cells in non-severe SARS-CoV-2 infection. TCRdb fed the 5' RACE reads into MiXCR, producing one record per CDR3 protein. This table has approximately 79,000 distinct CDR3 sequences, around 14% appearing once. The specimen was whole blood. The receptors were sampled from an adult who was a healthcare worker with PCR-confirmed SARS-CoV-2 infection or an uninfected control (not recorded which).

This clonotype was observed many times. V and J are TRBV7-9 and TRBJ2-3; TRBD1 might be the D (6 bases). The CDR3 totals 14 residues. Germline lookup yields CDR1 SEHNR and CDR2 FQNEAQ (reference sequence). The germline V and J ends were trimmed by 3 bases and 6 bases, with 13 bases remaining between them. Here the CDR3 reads CASSFTRQEDTQYF. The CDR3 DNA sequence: TGTGCCAGCAGCTTCACTCGACAGGAGGATACGCAGTATTTT.

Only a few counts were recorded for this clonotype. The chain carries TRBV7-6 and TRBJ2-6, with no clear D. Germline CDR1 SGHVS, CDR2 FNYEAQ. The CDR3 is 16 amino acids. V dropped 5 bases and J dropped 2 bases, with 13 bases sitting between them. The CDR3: CASSLRPIAGANVLTF. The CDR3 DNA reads TGTGCCAGCAGCCTTAGACCAATTGCTGGGGCCAACGTCCTGACTTTC. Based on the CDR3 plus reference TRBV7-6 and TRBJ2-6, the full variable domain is GAGVSQSPRYKVTKRGQDVALRCDPISGHVSLYWYRQALGQGPEFLTYFNYEAQQDKSGLPNDRFSAERPEGSISTLTIQRTEQRDSAMYRCASSLRPIAGANVLTFGAGSRLTVL.

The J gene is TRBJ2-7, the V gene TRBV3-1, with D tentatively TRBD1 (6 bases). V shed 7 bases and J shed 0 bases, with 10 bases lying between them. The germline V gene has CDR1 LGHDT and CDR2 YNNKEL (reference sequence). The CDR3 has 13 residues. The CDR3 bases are TGTGCCAGCACTAGGGACAACTCCTACGAGCAGTACTTC. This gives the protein CASTRDNSYEQYF.

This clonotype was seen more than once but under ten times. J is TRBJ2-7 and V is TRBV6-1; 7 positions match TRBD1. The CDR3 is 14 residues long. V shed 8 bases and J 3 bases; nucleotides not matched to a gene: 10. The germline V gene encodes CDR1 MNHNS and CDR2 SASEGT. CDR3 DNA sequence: TGTGCCAGCCGTACGAGACAGGGTTTCTACGAGCAGTACTTC. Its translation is CASRTRQGFYEQYF.

The CDR3 bases are TGCAGCGTCTCAACCGGGACAGGAGACCCCTACGAGCAGTACTTC. Amino acid sequence: CSVSTGTGDPYEQYF. This sequence joins TRBV29-1 and TRBJ2-7, with 8 bases identical to TRBD1. This CDR3 has 15 residues. Germline values: CDR1 SQVTM, CDR2 ANQGSEA. The ends lost 6 bases at V and 2 bases at J; junction bases unmatched: 12.

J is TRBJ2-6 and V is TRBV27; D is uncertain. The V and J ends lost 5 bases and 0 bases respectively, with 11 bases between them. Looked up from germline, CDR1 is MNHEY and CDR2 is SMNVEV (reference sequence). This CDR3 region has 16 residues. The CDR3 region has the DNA TGTGCCAGCAGTCCCCCTAGGGTCTCTGGGGCCAACGTCCTGACTTTC. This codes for CASSPPRVSGANVLTF.

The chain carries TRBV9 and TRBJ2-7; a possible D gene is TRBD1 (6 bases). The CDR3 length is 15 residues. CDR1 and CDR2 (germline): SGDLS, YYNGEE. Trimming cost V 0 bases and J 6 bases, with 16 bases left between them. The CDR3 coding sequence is TGTGCCAGCAGCGTAGCTAGGGGGTTCCCTGCCGAGCAGTACTTC. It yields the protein CASSVARGFPAEQYF.

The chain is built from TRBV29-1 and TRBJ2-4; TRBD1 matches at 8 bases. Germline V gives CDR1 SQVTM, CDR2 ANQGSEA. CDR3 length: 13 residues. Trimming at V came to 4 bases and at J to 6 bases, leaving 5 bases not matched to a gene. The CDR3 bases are TGCAGCGTTGTCCAGGGGGCTGGAAACATTCAGTACTTC. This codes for CSVVQGAGNIQYF.

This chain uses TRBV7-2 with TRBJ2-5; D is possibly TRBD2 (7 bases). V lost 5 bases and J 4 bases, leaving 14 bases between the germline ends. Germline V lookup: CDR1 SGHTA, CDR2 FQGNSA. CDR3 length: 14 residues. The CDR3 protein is CASSPGGRGETQYF. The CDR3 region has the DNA TGTGCCAGCAGCCCCGGGGGGCGGGGAGAGACCCAGTACTTC.

The CDR3 coding sequence is TGCAGCGTTTTCCAGAACACCGGGGAGCTGTTTTTT. Residues: CSVFQNTGELFF. J is TRBJ2-2 and V is TRBV29-1; no firm D call. Germline assignment: CDR1 SQVTM and CDR2 ANQGSEA. This CDR3 is built from 12 residues. Trimming pared 5 bases from V and 1 base from J, leaving 5 bases between.

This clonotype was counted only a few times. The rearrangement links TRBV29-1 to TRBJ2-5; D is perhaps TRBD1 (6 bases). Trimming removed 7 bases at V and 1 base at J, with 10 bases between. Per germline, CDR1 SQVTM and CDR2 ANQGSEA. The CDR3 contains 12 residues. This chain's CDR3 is CSGTGIQETQYF. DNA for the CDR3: TGCAGCGGTACAGGGATCCAAGAGACCCAGTACTTC. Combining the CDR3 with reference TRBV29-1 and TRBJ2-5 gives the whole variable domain SAVISQKPSRDICQRGTSLTIQCQVDSQVTMMFWYRQQPGQSLTLIATANQGSEATYESGFVIDKFPISRPNLTFSTLTVSNMSPEDSSIYLCSGTGIQETQYFGPGTRLLVL.

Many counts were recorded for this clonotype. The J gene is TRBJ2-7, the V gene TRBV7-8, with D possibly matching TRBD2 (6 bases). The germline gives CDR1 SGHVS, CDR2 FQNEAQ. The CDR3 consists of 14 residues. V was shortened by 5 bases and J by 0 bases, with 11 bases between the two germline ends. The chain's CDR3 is CASSPEDYSYEQYF. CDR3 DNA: TGTGCCAGCAGCCCTGAGGACTACTCCTACGAGCAGTACTTC.

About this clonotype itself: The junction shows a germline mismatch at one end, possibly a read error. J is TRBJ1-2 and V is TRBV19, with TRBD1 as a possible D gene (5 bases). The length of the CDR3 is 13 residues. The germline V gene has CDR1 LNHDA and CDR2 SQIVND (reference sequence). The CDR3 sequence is CASRIQGSYGYTF. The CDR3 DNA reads TGTGCCAGTCGTATTCAGGGATCCTATGGCTACACCTTC. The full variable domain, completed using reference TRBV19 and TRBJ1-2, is DGGITQSPKYLFRKEGQNVTLSCEQNLNHDAMYWYRQDPGQGLRLIYYSQIVNDFQKGDIAEGYSVSREKKESFPLTVTSAQKNPTAFYLCASRIQGSYGYTFGSGTRLTVV.

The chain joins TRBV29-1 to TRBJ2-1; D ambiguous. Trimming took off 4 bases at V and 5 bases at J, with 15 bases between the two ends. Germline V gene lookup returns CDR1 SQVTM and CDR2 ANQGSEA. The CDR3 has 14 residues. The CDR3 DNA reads TGCAGCGTTGTCCAGGTAGGCTTGGACAATGAGCAGTTCTTC. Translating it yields CSVVQVGLDNEQFF.

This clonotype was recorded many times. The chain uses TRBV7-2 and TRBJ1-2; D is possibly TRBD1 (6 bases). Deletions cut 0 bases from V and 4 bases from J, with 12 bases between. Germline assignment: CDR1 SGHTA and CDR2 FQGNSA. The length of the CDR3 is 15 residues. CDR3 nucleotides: TGTGCCAGCAGCTTAGCTGGGGGCCCCGTCTATGGCTACACCTTC. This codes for CASSLAGGPVYGYTF.

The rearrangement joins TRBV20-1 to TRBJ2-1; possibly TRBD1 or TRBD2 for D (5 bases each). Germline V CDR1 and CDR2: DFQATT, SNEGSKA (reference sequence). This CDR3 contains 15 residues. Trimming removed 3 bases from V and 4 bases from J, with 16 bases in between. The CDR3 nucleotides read TGCAGTGCTAGCCCCAAGGGGCGGGTGTACAATGAGCAGTTCTTC. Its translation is CSASPKGRVYNEQFF.

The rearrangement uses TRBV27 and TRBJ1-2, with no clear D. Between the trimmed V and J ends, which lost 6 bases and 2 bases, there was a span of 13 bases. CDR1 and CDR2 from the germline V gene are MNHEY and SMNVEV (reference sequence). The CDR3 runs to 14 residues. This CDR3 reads CASRLTFSNYGYTF. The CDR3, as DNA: TGTGCCAGCAGGCTGACTTTCTCGAACTATGGCTACACCTTC.

CDR3 bases: TGTGCCACCAGCCAAGACAACAACTATGGCTACACCTTC. Its protein is CATSQDNNYGYTF. The genes are TRBV15 and TRBJ1-2; D is unclear. CDR3 length: 13 residues. The V gene's germline CDR1 is LNHNV and CDR2 YYDKDF (reference sequence). V lost 5 bases and J 2 bases, leaving 9 bases between the germline ends.

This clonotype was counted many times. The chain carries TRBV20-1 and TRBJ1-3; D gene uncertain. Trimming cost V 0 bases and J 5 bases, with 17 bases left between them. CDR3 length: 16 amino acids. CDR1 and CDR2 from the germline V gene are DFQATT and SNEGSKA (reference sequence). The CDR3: CSARDLVRGARNTIYF. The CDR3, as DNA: TGCAGTGCTAGAGATCTAGTGCGGGGTGCGAGAAACACCATATATTTT.

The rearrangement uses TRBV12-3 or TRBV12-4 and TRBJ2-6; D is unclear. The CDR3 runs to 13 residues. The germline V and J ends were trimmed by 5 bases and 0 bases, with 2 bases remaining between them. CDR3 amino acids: CASSPSGANVLTF. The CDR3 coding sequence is TGTGCCAGCAGTCCCTCTGGGGCCAACGTCCTGACTTTC.

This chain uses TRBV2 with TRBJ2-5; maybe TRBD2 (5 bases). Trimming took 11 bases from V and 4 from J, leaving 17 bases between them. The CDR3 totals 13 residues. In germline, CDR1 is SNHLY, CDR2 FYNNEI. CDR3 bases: TGTGCCGCCATGGCTCTTGAGGGAGAGACCCAGTACTTC. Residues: CAAMALEGETQYF.

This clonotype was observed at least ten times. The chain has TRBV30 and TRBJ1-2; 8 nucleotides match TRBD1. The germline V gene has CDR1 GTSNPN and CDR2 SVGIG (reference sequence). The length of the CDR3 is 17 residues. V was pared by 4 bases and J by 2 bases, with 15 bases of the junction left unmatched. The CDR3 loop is CAWKRGQGHLFNYGYTF. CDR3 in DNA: TGTGCCTGGAAGCGTGGACAGGGACATTTATTCAACTATGGCTACACCTTC.

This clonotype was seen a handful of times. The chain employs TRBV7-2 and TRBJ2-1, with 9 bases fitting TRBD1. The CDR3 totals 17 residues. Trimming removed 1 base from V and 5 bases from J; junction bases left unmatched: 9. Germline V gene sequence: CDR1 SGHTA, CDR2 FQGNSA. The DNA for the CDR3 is TGTGCCAGCAGCTTAGGAGCCGGGACAGGGTTCCACAATGAGCAGTTCTTC. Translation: CASSLGAGTGFHNEQFF.

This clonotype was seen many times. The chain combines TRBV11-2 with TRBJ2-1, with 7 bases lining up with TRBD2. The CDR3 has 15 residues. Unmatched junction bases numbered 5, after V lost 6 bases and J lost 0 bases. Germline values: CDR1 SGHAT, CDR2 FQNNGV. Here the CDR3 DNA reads TGTGCCAGCAGACCCGTAGCGGGCTCCTACAATGAGCAGTTCTTC. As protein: CASRPVAGSYNEQFF.

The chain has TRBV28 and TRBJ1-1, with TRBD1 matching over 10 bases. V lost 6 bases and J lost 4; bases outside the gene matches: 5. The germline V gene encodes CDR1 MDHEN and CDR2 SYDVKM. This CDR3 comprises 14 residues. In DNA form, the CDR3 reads TGTGCCAGCAGAGACGGGACAGGGGCCACTGAAGCTTTCTTT. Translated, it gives CASRDGTGATEAFF.

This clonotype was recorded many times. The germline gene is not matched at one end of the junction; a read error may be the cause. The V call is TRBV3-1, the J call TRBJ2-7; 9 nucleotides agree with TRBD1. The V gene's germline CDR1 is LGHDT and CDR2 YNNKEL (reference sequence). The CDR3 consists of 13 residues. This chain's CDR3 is CASSQGRQGVLRF. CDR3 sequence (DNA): TGTGCCAGCAGCCAAGGCCGACAGGGGGTTCTGCGCTTC.

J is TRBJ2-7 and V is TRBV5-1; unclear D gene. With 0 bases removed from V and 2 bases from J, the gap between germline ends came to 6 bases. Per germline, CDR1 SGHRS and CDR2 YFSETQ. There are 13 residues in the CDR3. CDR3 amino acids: CASSLAPPYEQYF. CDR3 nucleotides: TGCGCCAGCAGCTTGGCCCCTCCCTACGAGCAGTACTTC.